These 28 T cell receptor beta chains share one sample of origin, sequenced in a study of blood T cell repertoires in COVID-19. This table comes from immunoSEQ multiplex PCR, and its TCRdb copy is limited to in-frame clones, with some not included. The table shows about 80,000 clones, with approximately 80% occurring only once. Material for sequencing was peripheral blood. The receptor source for this set is a man older than 75 with acute or convalescent COVID-19.

The V gene is TRBV6-5, the J gene TRBJ2-3; no clear D gene. V was clipped by 2 bases and J by 1 base, with 7 bases between them. CDR1 and CDR2 from the germline V gene are MNHEY and SVGAGI. The CDR3 has 14 amino acids. As DNA, the CDR3 is TGTGCCAGCAGTTACCGTCAGGGCACAGATACGCAGTATTTT. As protein: CASSYRQGTDTQYF.

The chain is built from TRBV5-1 and TRBJ1-2; 7 bases align to TRBD1. Trimming took 4 bases from V and 4 from J; bases not matched to a gene: 4. The CDR3 has 13 residues. Germline-derived CDR1 and CDR2 are SGHRS and YFSETQ. CDR3 sequence reads: CASSPDRLYGYTF. DNA for the CDR3: TGCGCCAGCAGCCCGGACAGGCTCTATGGCTACACCTTC.

This chain joins TRBV10-1 and TRBJ2-5; 7 bases agree with TRBD2. Germline V gene data show CDR1 as WNHNN and CDR2 as SYGVQD (reference sequence). Trimming at V came to 4 bases and at J to 4 bases, leaving 3 bases not matched to a gene. This CDR3 has 13 residues. DNA for the CDR3: TGCGCCAGCAGTGCCCAGCGGGGAGAGACCCAGTACTTC. The encoded protein is CASSAQRGETQYF.

J is TRBJ1-5 and V is TRBV30; D is possibly TRBD1 (5 bases). The CDR3 spans 16 residues. V lost 1 base to trimming and J lost 0 bases, with 13 bases between them. CDR1 is GTSNPN, CDR2 SVGIG, per germline (reference sequence). The CDR3 reads CAWSEGWAPSNQPQHF. In DNA, the CDR3 is TGTGCCTGGAGTGAGGGGTGGGCCCCTAGCAATCAGCCCCAGCATTTT.

V is TRBV7-8 and J is TRBJ1-4; possible D gene TRBD1, 5 bases. The V end lost 3 bases, the J end lost 7 bases, and 12 bases lay between the germline ends. Germline loops: CDR1 SGHVS, CDR2 FQNEAQ. The length of the CDR3 is 14 residues. The CDR3 nucleotides read TGTGCCAGCAGCTTCGGGGGGGAACGTGAAAAACTGTTTTTT. Encoded protein: CASSFGGEREKLFF.

The chain combines TRBV19 with TRBJ1-5; D remains ambiguous. Per the germline V gene, CDR1 is LNHDA and CDR2 is SQIVND (reference sequence). Trimming shortened V by 3 bases and J by 1 base, and 10 bases separated the two germline ends. The CDR3 covers 15 residues. The CDR3 DNA is TGTGCCAGTAGTATGGTCCCGCAGAGCAATCAGCCCCAGCATTTT. Translated: CASSMVPQSNQPQHF.

This chain's CDR3 is CASSQSSRGNEQYF. The CDR3 nucleotides read TGCGCCAGCAGTCAATCGAGCAGGGGTAACGAGCAGTACTTC. The V and J genes are TRBV23-1 and TRBJ2-7; D is perhaps TRBD1 (6 bases). TRBV23-1 is flagged as an ORF with uncertain function. The CDR3 extends over 14 amino acids. V was pared by 0 bases and J by 5 bases, with 11 bases between.

This clone was detected once. The genes are TRBV21-1 and TRBJ1-2. TRBV21-1 is a documented pseudogene. This CDR3 is built from 16 residues. CDR3 amino acids: CASSKPPSGGAGGYTF. The CDR3 DNA follows: TGTGCCAGCAGCAAACCCCCCTCGGGCGGGGCGGGCGGCTACACCTTC.

The J gene is TRBJ1-1, the V gene TRBV3-1 (or the pseudogene TRBV3-2); D unclear. The CDR3 is 12 residues long. The V and J ends lost 9 bases and 1 base respectively, with 9 bases between them. From germline, CDR1 is LGHDT and CDR2 YNNKEL (reference sequence). In nucleotides, the CDR3 is TGTGCCAGTTTTGAGTGGAACACTGAAGCTTTCTTT. It encodes CASFEWNTEAFF.

The chain carries TRBV5-1 and TRBJ1-1; D unresolved. Trimming took 1 base from V and 5 from J, leaving 12 bases between them. Germline-derived CDR1 and CDR2 are SGHRS and YFSETQ. This CDR3 is 14 amino acids long. Written as DNA, the CDR3 is TGCGCCAGCAGCTTGAGCGGGAGGCAAACTGAAGCTTTCTTT. The encoded protein is CASSLSGRQTEAFF.

CDR3 sequence: CAGGEVDQPQHF. The CDR3, as DNA: TGTGCTGGAGGGGAGGTGGATCAGCCCCAGCATTTT. The chain joins TRBV19 to TRBJ1-5, with D perhaps matching TRBD1 (5 bases). The length of the CDR3 is 12 residues. The germline V gene encodes CDR1 LNHDA and CDR2 SQIVND (reference sequence).

The chain is built from TRBV11-3 and TRBJ2-3, with D perhaps TRBD2 (6 bases). From germline, CDR1 is SGHNT and CDR2 YENEEA. The CDR3 is 20 residues long. Between the trimmed V and J ends, which lost 4 bases and 2 bases, there was a span of 28 bases. The DNA for the CDR3 is TGTGCCAGCAGCTCACATTACCCCGACGCGGGGTCCACGGACACAGATACGCAGTATTTT. This translates into CASSSHYPDAGSTDTDTQYF.

This rearrangement joins TRBV6-1 to TRBJ2-3, with 8 positions matching TRBD2. CDR1 MNHNS and CDR2 SASEGT come from the germline V gene. The CDR3 has 14 residues. V was clipped by 5 bases and J by 3 bases; unmatched bases: 4. This CDR3 reads CASSPGLETDTQYF. For the CDR3, the DNA is TGTGCCAGCAGTCCGGGACTAGAGACAGATACGCAGTATTTT.

The chain is built from TRBV11-2 and TRBJ1-2; 9 nucleotides match TRBD1. V trimming: 0 bases; J trimming: 4 bases; junction bases outside the gene matches: 9. CDR3 length: 17 residues. Germline-derived CDR1 and CDR2 are SGHAT and FQNNGV. The CDR3 reads CASSLDADRGGIYGYTF. Here the CDR3 DNA reads TGTGCCAGCAGCTTAGATGCCGACAGGGGGGGGATCTATGGCTACACCTTC.

The J gene is TRBJ1-1, the V gene TRBV7-3; 8 bases match TRBD1. This CDR3 region has 15 residues. Per the germline V gene, CDR1 is SGHTA and CDR2 is FQGTGA. J gave up 5 bases and V 5 bases, and 10 bases lay outside the gene matches. The CDR3 DNA reads as TGTGCCAGCAGCCCATTAGGAGGACAGGGAACTGAAGCTTTCTTT. Translating gives CASSPLGGQGTEAFF.

This clone has a handful of counts. V and J are TRBV7-3 and TRBJ2-2, with TRBD1 as a possible D gene (6 bases). Per the germline V gene, CDR1 is SGHTA and CDR2 is FQGTGA. With 8 bases removed from V and 7 bases from J, the gap between germline ends came to 8 bases. This CDR3 is built from 11 residues. CDR3 DNA: TGTGCCAGCGGGGGCATCGGGGAGCTGTTTTTT. Translated, it gives CASGGIGELFF.

Only a few counts were recorded for this clone. The CDR3: CASSAGQGAGTQYF. The CDR3 DNA is TGTGCCAGCAGCGCGGGACAGGGGGCGGGTACGCAGTATTTT. The chain employs TRBV7-9 and TRBJ2-3; 12 positions match TRBD1. This CDR3 has 14 residues. J gave up 8 bases and V 5 bases, and 5 bases lay outside the gene matches. Germline V CDR1 and CDR2: SEHNR, FQNEAQ (reference sequence).

V is TRBV18 and J is TRBJ1-1, with TRBD1 identical over 8 bases. The CDR3 is 15 amino acids. CDR1 is KGHSH, CDR2 LQKENI, per germline. V trimming: 3 bases; J trimming: 0 bases; junction bases outside the gene matches: 3. The CDR3 bases are TGTGCCAGCTCACCCCAGGGGGCCCTGAACACTGAAGCTTTCTTT. It yields the protein CASSPQGALNTEAFF.

This clone was counted between two and nine times. The CDR3 here is CASSRDRDYGYTF. CDR3 nucleotide sequence: TGTGCCAGCAGCCGAGACAGGGACTATGGCTACACCTTC. The genes are TRBV7-9 and TRBJ1-2, with 7 bases lining up with TRBD1. Per germline, CDR1 SEHNR and CDR2 FQNEAQ (reference sequence). After removal of 5 bases from V and 3 bases from J, the junction contained 3 bases not matched to a gene. The CDR3 is 13 amino acids.

The chain joins TRBV9 to TRBJ1-3; tentative D call: TRBD1 (6 bases). CDR1 and CDR2 (germline): SGDLS, YYNGEE. The V and J ends lost 4 bases and 0 bases respectively, with 14 bases between them. The CDR3 has 16 amino acids. The CDR3 region is CASSPRQVRSGNTIYF. The CDR3, as DNA: TGTGCCAGCAGCCCGCGACAGGTTCGCTCTGGAAACACCATATATTTT.

The chain recombines TRBV23-1 with TRBJ1-5, with D perhaps matching TRBD1 (6 bases). TRBV23-1 is an open reading frame, and its role is uncertain. V was cut by 2 bases and J by 7 bases, with 15 bases left in between. This CDR3 region has 15 residues. CDR3: CASSQPTGRGQPQHF. The CDR3 DNA reads TGCGCCAGCAGTCAACCCACAGGGAGAGGACAGCCCCAGCATTTT.

In this sample, this clone turned up a few times. The rearrangement uses TRBV19 and TRBJ1-1; 8 bases map to TRBD1. The V gene end was trimmed by 3 bases and the J gene end by 0 bases; junction bases not matched to a gene: 6. The CDR3 consists of 16 residues. The germline gives CDR1 LNHDA, CDR2 SQIVND (reference sequence). The CDR3 reads CASSIGTGAMNTEAFF. For the CDR3, the DNA is TGTGCCAGTAGTATTGGGACAGGAGCTATGAACACTGAAGCTTTCTTT.

The chain employs TRBV24-1 and TRBJ2-1; 10 bases align to TRBD1. J lost 10 bases, V lost 4 bases, and 9 bases had no gene match. The germline V gene has CDR1 KGHDR and CDR2 SFDVKD. The CDR3 loop spans 15 amino acids. This chain's CDR3 is CATSETDRGLGEQFF. The DNA of the CDR3 is TGTGCCACCAGTGAAACTGACAGGGGGCTGGGGGAGCAGTTCTTC.

This rearrangement joins TRBV6-1 to TRBJ1-2, with 12 bases fitting TRBD1. This CDR3 spans 17 amino acids. J lost 3 bases, V lost 2 bases, and 7 bases had no gene match. In germline, CDR1 is MNHNS, CDR2 SASEGT. The CDR3 bases are TGTGCCAGCAGTGAAAGGGGGACAGGGGGCATTCACTATGGCTACACCTTC. Residues: CASSERGTGGIHYGYTF.

The chain links TRBV27 to TRBJ2-7; 7 nucleotides line up with TRBD2. The junction had 6 bases not matched to a gene; V was cut back by 2 bases and J by 2 bases. CDR3 length: 15 residues. Germline V gene lookup returns CDR1 MNHEY and CDR2 SMNVEV (reference sequence). The CDR3 DNA follows: TGTGCCAGCAGTTTAAACGGGGGGACCCCCTACGAGCAGTACTTC. Protein product: CASSLNGGTPYEQYF.

The chain couples TRBV19 to TRBJ2-5, with 7 bases fitting TRBD2. Germline CDR1 is LNHDA and CDR2 is SQIVND (reference sequence). V lost 7 bases, J lost 2 bases, and 7 bases stayed unmatched. The CDR3 extends over 14 amino acids. The CDR3 sequence: CASMGGNRQETQYF. CDR3 nucleotides: TGTGCCAGTATGGGAGGGAACCGACAAGAGACCCAGTACTTC.

The chain combines TRBV9 with TRBJ2-1; D perhaps matches TRBD2 (6 bases). CDR3 size: 16 residues. Germline V gene data show CDR1 as SGDLS and CDR2 as YYNGEE. Trimming shortened V by 1 base and J by 1 base, and 12 bases separated the two germline ends. CDR3 sequence reads: CASSVTSGSSYNEQFF. CDR3 coding DNA: TGTGCCAGCAGCGTAACCAGCGGGTCTTCCTACAATGAGCAGTTCTTC. The entire variable domain, with the rest obtained from reference TRBV9 and TRBJ2-1, is as follows: DSGVTQTPKHLITATGQRVTLRCSPRSGDLSVYWYQQSLDQGLQFLIQYYNGEERAKGNILERFSAQQFPDLHSELNLSSLELGDSALYFCASSVTSGSSYNEQFFGPGTRLTVL.

The CDR3 coding sequence is TGTGCCAGCAGCTTAGAACGGAGCTACGAGCAGTACTTC. Translating gives CASSLERSYEQYF. This rearrangement joins TRBV7-9 to TRBJ2-7; D call uncertain. The CDR3 has 13 amino acids. Germline V lookup: CDR1 SEHNR, CDR2 FQNEAQ (reference sequence). The germline V and J ends were trimmed by 1 base and 3 bases, with 7 bases remaining between them.